The sequence of this T cell receptor (beta chain) was determined in a study of blood T cell repertoires in COVID-19. Overall study: The samples span acute and convalescent COVID-19 from the United States, Italy and Spain.

This clone was counted only a few times. Germline V gene data show CDR1 as SGHVS and CDR2 as FQNEAQ. CDR3 length: 12 residues. Deletions cut 2 bases from V and 4 bases from J, with 5 bases between. Clones were read by immunoSEQ multiplex PCR, and TCRdb kept only the in-frame ones, dropping some. The sample has approximately 450,000 clones; about 85% are singletons. The genes are TRBV7-8 and TRBJ2-5, with a tentative D call TRBD1 (5 bases). This clonotype was obtained from a woman aged 18-29 years with acute COVID-19. Sequenced material: PBMCs or T cells enriched from blood (not recorded which). The CDR3 reads CASSLQGETQYF. CDR3 in DNA: TGTGCCAGCAGCTTACAGGGAGAGACCCAGTACTTC.